The sequence of this T cell receptor (beta chain) was determined in a study of type 1 regulatory T cells. Study at large: T-allo10 is an in vitro-generated, Tr1-enriched CD4 T cell product specific for alloantigen. Notes on the study in general: Compared with non-type 1 regulatory T cells, type 1 regulatory T cells showed a more restricted TCR repertoire.

MiXCR was run by TCRdb on the reads, yielding one entry per CDR3 protein. Of about 67,000 distinct CDR3 sequences detected, roughly 50% appear once; the ten largest clones hold less than 2.5%. A remark on this clonotype: Antigen: not known.

Germline loops: CDR1 MNHEY, CDR2 SVGEGT. The length of the CDR3 is 14 residues. Deletions cut 2 bases from V and 4 bases from J, with 12 bases between. The sequenced sample was cultured non-Tr1 T cells, either the whole culture or a sorted T cell fraction (not recorded which). The rearrangement joins TRBV6-2 or TRBV6-3 to TRBJ2-7; the D is unclear. The receptor's source is a human donor in good health. The CDR3 DNA is TGTGCCAGCAGTTACCCTCCGCCCCTATACGAGCAGTACTTC. This gives the protein CASSYPPPLYEQYF.